Following are 21 T cell receptor beta chains from one sample sequenced in a study of blood T cell dynamics during melanoma immunotherapy. Time point here: pre-treatment baseline. The assay was immunoSEQ multiplex PCR, and TCRdb's table has in-frame clones only and misses some. This table has about 9,600 clones, roughly 90% appearing once. This specimen was blood, taken from a patient treated with checkpoint blockade. These receptors came from a human donor with melanoma.

The J gene is TRBJ2-5, the V gene TRBV10-3; 7 bases map to TRBD1. This CDR3 region has 17 residues. J gave up 0 bases and V 1 base, and 8 bases lay outside the gene matches. Germline values: CDR1 ENHRY, CDR2 SYGVKD. The CDR3 protein is CAISEWGQTLYQETQYF. The DNA of the CDR3 is TGTGCCATCAGTGAGTGGGGACAGACTCTGTACCAAGAGACCCAGTACTTC.

The chain links TRBV2 to TRBJ2-1, with 11 bases that match TRBD1. The CDR3 loop spans 16 amino acids. Looked up from germline, CDR1 is SNHLY and CDR2 is FYNNEI. J gave up 9 bases and V 2 bases, and 9 bases lay outside the gene matches. DNA for the CDR3: TGTGCCAGCAGTGAAATTTTGGGACAGGGGGTTCCTGAGCAGTTCTTC. Translated, it gives CASSEILGQGVPEQFF.

The rearrangement uses TRBV5-5 and TRBJ1-4; D ambiguous. The CDR3 runs to 15 residues. CDR1 and CDR2 (germline): SGHKS, YYEKEE (reference sequence). Deletions cut 4 bases from V and 8 bases from J, with 18 bases between. The CDR3: CASSRSRSGWEKLFF. CDR3 bases: TGTGCCAGCAGCAGAAGTCGAAGTGGATGGGAAAAACTGTTTTTT.

The chain is built from TRBV5-4 and TRBJ2-1; TRBD1 or TRBD2 may be the D gene (5 bases each). The V end was cut by 3 bases, the J end by 3 bases, with 10 bases between. The CDR3 runs to 14 residues. The germline V gene encodes CDR1 SGHNT and CDR2 YYREEE (reference sequence). The DNA of the CDR3 is TGTGCCAGCAGCTCCCGGGGCGACTACAATGAGCAGTTCTTC. Its translation is CASSSRGDYNEQFF.

This chain joins TRBV6-1 and TRBJ2-5, with D maybe TRBD2 (6 bases). Gene TRBJ2-7 matches the end of the DNA better, so the J call may be wrong. CDR1 and CDR2 (germline): MNHNS, SASEGT. The CDR3 has 12 amino acids. CDR3 bases: TGTGCCTGCGGGGTTTATGGTTCCGAGCAGTACTTC. Translation gives CACGVYGSEQYF.

This chain uses TRBV11-2 with TRBJ1-2, with a possible D match to TRBD1 (5 bases). The germline CDR1 and CDR2 sequences are SGHAT and FQNNGV. V lost 5 bases, J lost 4 bases, and 14 bases lay in between. The CDR3 sequence is 14 residues long. The CDR3 spells CASSPSGGFYGYTF. DNA for the CDR3: TGTGCCAGCAGCCCCTCGGGGGGTTTCTATGGCTACACCTTC.

The chain recombines TRBV2 with TRBJ2-5; D might be TRBD2 (6 bases). The V and J ends lost 7 bases and 2 bases respectively, with 11 bases between them. The CDR3 is made up of 13 amino acids. Germline V gene sequence: CDR1 SNHLY, CDR2 FYNNEI. The CDR3 DNA reads as TGTGCCAGCAACCGGGGGACTCAAGAGACCCAGTACTTC. Translating it yields CASNRGTQETQYF.

About this clone: The sample contains more than one DNA sequence encoding this CDR3. The CDR3 DNA follows: TGTGCCAGCAGCCGGGGGAGGCAAGAGACCCAGTACTTC. It specifies CASSRGRQETQYF. The chain uses TRBV7-6 and TRBJ2-5, with TRBD2 as a possible D gene (6 bases). The CDR3 sequence is 13 residues long. The ends were cut back, 5 bases at V and 2 bases at J, with 9 bases in the middle. The germline V gene encodes CDR1 SGHVS and CDR2 FNYEAQ.

V is TRBV2 and J is TRBJ2-3; D unclear. There are 14 residues in the CDR3. Trimming removed 6 bases at V and 6 bases at J, with 16 bases between. Germline loops: CDR1 SNHLY, CDR2 FYNNEI. The CDR3 DNA reads TGTGCCAGCAGAGGCCGGACCAGTAGCGATACGCAGTATTTT. It codes for CASRGRTSSDTQYF.

The count of this clone is one. DNA for the CDR3: TGTGCCAGCAGTTTATGGGGCGGATACAATGAGCAGTTCTTC. Its protein is CASSLWGGYNEQFF. This chain uses TRBV27 with TRBJ2-1, with D tentatively TRBD1 (5 bases). V lost 1 base and J 4 bases, leaving 8 bases between the germline ends. The CDR3 length is 14 residues. CDR1 MNHEY and CDR2 SMNVEV come from the germline V gene (reference sequence).

The V gene is TRBV5-4, the J gene TRBJ2-1; 7 bases fit TRBD2. Unmatched junction bases numbered 6, after V lost 9 bases and J lost 9 bases. Germline V gives CDR1 SGHNT, CDR2 YYREEE (reference sequence). This CDR3 has 11 residues. CDR3 amino acids: CATIRGSEQFF. The DNA of the CDR3 is TGTGCCACCATCCGCGGGAGTGAGCAGTTCTTC.

The CDR3 loop is CASSLTAGVQETQYF. The CDR3 region has the DNA TGCGCCAGCAGCTTGACGGCCGGGGTTCAAGAGACCCAGTACTTC. The V and J genes are TRBV5-1 and TRBJ2-5; a weak D match, TRBD2 (5 bases). CDR3 size: 15 residues. Trimming stripped 1 base from V and 2 bases from J, with 12 bases between. CDR1 and CDR2 (germline): SGHRS, YFSETQ.

V gene TRBV4-1 combines with J gene TRBJ1-5; D may be TRBD1 (5 bases). CDR1 and CDR2 from the germline V gene are MGHRA and YSYEKL. CDR3 length: 16 residues. Trimming left V 1 base short and J 4 bases short, with 14 bases between. CDR3 amino acids: CASSQGLLGPNQPQHF. The CDR3 coding sequence is TGCGCCAGCAGCCAAGGCCTCCTGGGGCCAAATCAGCCCCAGCATTTT.

This rearrangement joins TRBV10-2 to TRBJ2-2, with TRBD2 identical over 9 bases. Germline trimming cut 11 bases from V and 7 bases from J; bases unmatched to any gene: 5. This CDR3 is built from 12 residues. In germline, CDR1 is WSHSY, CDR2 SAAADI. CDR3 sequence (DNA): TGCGCCCGACTAGCGGTCAACGGGGAGCTGTTTTTT. Amino acids: CARLAVNGELFF.

The gene calls are TRBV2 and TRBJ2-3; D unresolved. Germline V lookup: CDR1 SNHLY, CDR2 FYNNEI. The CDR3 totals 12 residues. Trimming stripped 5 bases from V and 3 bases from J, with 6 bases between. This CDR3 reads CASSRFTDTQYF. The DNA for the CDR3 is TGTGCCAGCAGTCGTTTTACAGATACGCAGTATTTT.

The V gene is TRBV4-2, the J gene TRBJ1-6, with D maybe TRBD1 (6 bases). The length of the CDR3 is 15 residues. The V gene lost 4 bases and the J gene lost 8 bases, with 15 bases spanning the gap. Germline V lookup: CDR1 LGHNA, CDR2 YNFKEQ. CDR3 nucleotide sequence: TGTGCCAGCAGCCCGAAAAAGGCAGGGGATTCACCCCTCCACTTT. This translates into CASSPKKAGDSPLHF.

CDR3 sequence: CASSLEGGESEKLFF. The CDR3, as DNA: TGTGCCAGCAGCTTGGAAGGGGGCGAGAGCGAAAAACTGTTTTTT. This chain joins TRBV5-5 and TRBJ1-4; TRBD1 matches at 7 bases. V trimming: 0 bases; J trimming: 8 bases; junction bases outside the gene matches: 7. The CDR3 contains 15 residues. CDR1 is SGHKS and CDR2 is YYEKEE in the germline V gene (reference sequence).

The chain recombines TRBV5-1 with TRBJ2-7, with 8 bases fitting TRBD1. Germline trimming cut 2 bases from V and 7 bases from J; bases unmatched to any gene: 11. The CDR3 runs 15 residues. The V gene's germline CDR1 is SGHRS and CDR2 YFSETQ. CDR3 sequence reads: CASSFDPGQAREQYF. The CDR3 region has the DNA TGCGCCAGCAGCTTCGACCCGGGACAGGCGCGGGAGCAGTACTTC.

This clone was observed a handful of times. The rearrangement links TRBV6-1 to TRBJ1-1, with D perhaps TRBD1 (5 bases). The V gene lost 3 bases and the J gene lost 0 bases, with 8 bases spanning the gap. The CDR3 has 14 amino acids. Germline loops: CDR1 MNHNS, CDR2 SASEGT. CDR3 residues: CASSENRMNTEAFF. In DNA form, the CDR3 reads TGTGCCAGCAGTGAGAACAGGATGAACACTGAAGCTTTCTTT.

V usage is TRBV5-1 and J usage is TRBJ2-1; 7 bases line up with TRBD2. The CDR3 runs to 14 residues. Germline CDR1 SGHRS, CDR2 YFSETQ. Unmatched junction bases numbered 3, after V lost 0 bases and J lost 6 bases. The CDR3: CASSLAGGVNEQFF. The CDR3 DNA reads as TGCGCCAGCAGCTTGGCGGGAGGTGTCAATGAGCAGTTCTTC.

The CDR3 region has the DNA TGTGCCAGCAGTTACTCGCGCTACACCCCCTACGAGCAGTACTTC. The encoded protein is CASSYSRYTPYEQYF. The rearrangement joins TRBV6-5 to TRBJ2-7; D is ambiguous. Trimming cost V 0 bases and J 2 bases, with 11 bases left between them. In germline, CDR1 is MNHEY, CDR2 SVGAGI. CDR3 length: 15 amino acids.